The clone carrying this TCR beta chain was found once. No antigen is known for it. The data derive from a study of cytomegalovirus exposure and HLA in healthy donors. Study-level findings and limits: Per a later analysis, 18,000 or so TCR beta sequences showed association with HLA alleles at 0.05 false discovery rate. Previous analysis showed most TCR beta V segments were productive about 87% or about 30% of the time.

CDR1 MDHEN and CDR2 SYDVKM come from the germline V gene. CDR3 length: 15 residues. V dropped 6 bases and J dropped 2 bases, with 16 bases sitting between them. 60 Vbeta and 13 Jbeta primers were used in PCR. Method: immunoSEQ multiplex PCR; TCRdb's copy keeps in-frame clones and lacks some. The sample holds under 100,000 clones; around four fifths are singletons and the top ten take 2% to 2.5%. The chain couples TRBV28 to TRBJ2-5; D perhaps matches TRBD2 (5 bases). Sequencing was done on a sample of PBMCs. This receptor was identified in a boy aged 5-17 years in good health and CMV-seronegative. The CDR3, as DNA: TGTGCCAGCAGACGGGGTGGCGGAAGACAAGAGACCCAGTACTTC. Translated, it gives CASRRGGGRQETQYF.